This entry describes one T cell receptor (beta chain). The sample belongs to a study of blood T cell repertoires in COVID-19. The CDR3 consists of 15 residues. The V gene end was trimmed by 6 bases and the J gene end by 6 bases; junction bases not matched to a gene: 7. Per germline, CDR1 MNHEY and CDR2 SMNVEV (reference sequence). The assay was immunoSEQ multiplex PCR, and TCRdb's table has in-frame clones only and misses some. The sample includes about 360,000 clones, roughly 90% of them seen just once. The chain recombines TRBV27 with TRBJ1-5, with 11 nucleotides matching TRBD1. The source is a woman aged 55-69 years with COVID-19, enrolled during active disease. Sequencing was carried out using peripheral blood. In DNA, the CDR3 is TGTGCCAGCAGCCGGACAGGGGGCTCCAGTCAGCCCCAGCATTTT. Amino acids: CASSRTGGSSQPQHF.